The following is a TCR beta chain sequence with its context. Its specificity is not known. Patients sequenced had flow cytometry evidence of CD8+CD57+ cell expansion. The data derive from a study of CD8+CD57+ T cells in acquired aplastic anemia. In the study overall: The sorted CD4+ and CD8+ cells yielded an average around 3.2 ug of DNA.

Genomic DNA provided the template from which TCR beta VDJ and CDR3 profiles were obtained. In TCRdb, the reads were re-called with MiXCR into one record per CDR3 protein. The sample has hundreds of thousands of distinct CDR3 sequences; over 25% are singletons. The V gene end was trimmed by 4 bases and the J gene end by 6 bases; junction bases not matched to a gene: 11. Germline CDR1 is SGHAT and CDR2 is FQDESV (reference sequence). This CDR3 has 16 residues. Findings of the study overall: Both patients and controls carried the same twenty-nine CD8+ CDR3 sequences.

The specimen was sorted CD4+, CD8+, or CD8+CD57+ T cells (not recorded which) from PBMCs. The sequence derives from a human donor with aplastic anemia. The chain couples TRBV11-1 to TRBJ2-2; 7 nucleotides align to TRBD2. CDR3 protein: CASSYRFAGVAGELFF. For the CDR3, the DNA is TGTGCCAGCAGCTATCGCTTTGCGGGAGTTGCCGGGGAGCTGTTTTTT. Full variable domain (missing parts from reference TRBV11-1 and TRBJ2-2): EAEVAQSPRYKITEKSQAVAFWCDPISGHATLYWYRQILGQGPELLVQFQDESVVDDSQLPKDRFSAERLKGVDSTLKIQPAELGDSAMYLCASSYRFAGVAGELFFGEGSRLTVL.